Listed below are T cell receptor beta chains from one sample, sequenced in a study of T-cell memory formation after mild COVID-19. TCRdb recomputed calls from the 5' RACE reads with MiXCR, one row per CDR3 protein. The sample shows about 430,000 distinct CDR3 sequences, roughly 18% of them seen only once. The material sequenced was PBMCs or a T cell subset sorted from them (not recorded which). These receptors all come from a man between 18 and 29 years old who had mild COVID-19 (a few samples of this study predate the infection). Cell type and time point are not known. Both conserved end residues are part of each CDR3. A D gene is named only where the DNA matches it firmly. Clone size is not always given. Where it is, it says once, few, many or a class for expanded clones.

abundance	v_gene	d_gene	j_gene	CDR3aa	CDR3nt
-	TRBV11-2	-	TRBJ2-3	CASSLVQADTQYF	TGTGCCAGCAGCTTAGTACAGGCAGATACGCAGTATTTT
many	TRBV20-1	TRBD1	TRBJ2-4	CSADRVDKNIQYF	TGCAGTGCGGACAGGGTGGACAAAAACATTCAGTACTTC
many	TRBV5-1	-	TRBJ1-2	CASSLEGLGYTF	TGCGCCAGCAGCTTGGAGGGGCTCGGCTACACCTTC
-	TRBV6-6	-	TRBJ1-5	CDSSPGVAGQVSNQPQHF	TGTGACAGCAGTCCTGGGGTGGCGGGCCAAGTTAGCAATCAGCCCCAGCATTTT
few	TRBV7-2	TRBD2	TRBJ2-5	CASSLISRGIWTQYF	TGTGCCAGCAGCTTAATATCGCGGGGGATTTGGACCCAGTACTTC
-	TRBV12-3/TRBV12-4	-	TRBJ2-7	CASSAPPPWGTAYEQYF	TGTGCCAGCAGTGCACCACCCCCCTGGGGCACGGCTTACGAGCAGTACTTC
many	TRBV5-1	-	TRBJ1-1	CASSLGGAPNTEAFF	TGCGCCAGCAGCTTGGGAGGGGCACCGAACACTGAAGCTTTCTTT
few	TRBV19	TRBD2	TRBJ2-5	CASSATGLEGTQYF	TGTGCCAGTAGTGCGACGGGACTAGAGGGGACCCAGTACTTC
many	TRBV5-1	-	TRBJ1-3	CASSLTGAGNTIYF	TGTGCCAGCAGTTTAACGGGGGCTGGAAACACCATATATTTT
-	TRBV10-1	-	TRBJ2-7	CASSEGGSTYEQYF	TGCGCCAGCAGTGAAGGAGGGTCAACCTACGAGCAGTACTTC
few	TRBV5-5	-	TRBJ2-3	CASSLWTDLHTQYF	TGTGCCAGCAGCTTGTGGACGGACCTTCATACGCAGTATTTT
few	TRBV20-1	-	TRBJ2-1	CSARDPGGGYNEQFF	TGCAGTGCTAGAGATCCTGGGGGTGGTTACAATGAGCAGTTCTTC
few	TRBV20-1	TRBD1	TRBJ2-1	CSAGPSDRVWNEQFF	TGCAGTGCCGGCCCATCCGACAGGGTTTGGAATGAGCAGTTCTTC
many	TRBV5-1	-	TRBJ2-5	CASSLAAGRETQYF	TGCGCCAGCAGCTTGGCGGCAGGGAGAGAGACCCAGTACTTC
-	TRBV12-3/TRBV12-4	TRBD2	TRBJ2-2	CASRATSGGRVWELFF	TGTGCCAGCAGGGCAACTAGCGGGGGTCGCGTCTGGGAGCTGTTTTTT
few	TRBV19	-	TRBJ1-1	CASSPYPGTRFMNTEAFF	TGTGCCAGTAGTCCCTACCCCGGGACAAGATTCATGAACACTGAAGCTTTCTTT